The present entry profiles one T cell receptor beta chain with its context. Its antigen is not known. The record originates from a study of T cell responses to AZD1222 COVID-19 vaccine. Study-level points and caveats: The study sampled repertoires only after the peak T cell response. Among spike-specific TCRs, nearly half reportedly target unmutated variant regions. The study found vaccine-associated CD4 TCRs spanning spike, dominant at 160-218 and 743-854. Donors in the cohort were predominantly white British and more often female, and clonal diversity was possibly underestimated.

Produced via immunoSEQ multiplex PCR; TCRdb's table is partial and in-frame only. The sample has some 120,000 clones, over 75% seen once. V was pared by 8 bases and J by 5 bases, with 9 bases between. The CDR3 is 12 residues long. Per the germline V gene, CDR1 is WSHSY and CDR2 is SAAADI. The specimen comprised peripheral blood, sampled on day 0 of AZD1222 vaccination. The source is an adult in good health. V and J are TRBV10-2 and TRBJ1-4; no definite D call. This CDR3 reads CASGRRNEKLFF. CDR3 sequence (DNA): TGCGCCAGCGGGAGACGGAATGAAAAACTGTTTTTT.